The next 27 T cell receptor beta chains were all read from a single sample in a study of T cell responses to AZD1222 COVID-19 vaccine (dated by TCRdb to about 2021). Libraries were constructed by the immunoSEQ multiplex PCR assay. Not all clones reach the TCRdb copy of this immuneACCESS table, which keeps in-frame sequences only. Checked studies attribute under half of the gap to unresolved V genes and leave the rest unexplained. For this sample the table gives 150,000 to 200,000 clones, of which roughly 92% were detected only once. The biggest ten clones account for roughly 1% of the sample. What the time point label conveys for this sample: about 28 days (+/-7) after the second vaccine dose. The sequencing here drew on peripheral blood, taken 28 days after the second AZD1222 dose. The receptors shown here come from an adult who received the AZD1222 COVID-19 vaccine.

This chain uses TRBV12-3 or TRBV12-4 with TRBJ1-2; D uncertain. The CDR3 runs to 12 residues. Trimming removed 5 bases at V and 4 bases at J, with 8 bases between. CDR3 protein: CASSDDGYGYTF. The CDR3 DNA follows: TGTGCCAGCAGTGACGACGGCTATGGCTACACCTTC.

The rearrangement joins TRBV12-3 or TRBV12-4 to TRBJ1-5; D possibly corresponds to TRBD1 (6 bases). The CDR3 runs to 13 residues. V was clipped by 9 bases and J by 1 base, with 10 bases between them. The CDR3 is CASKGESNQPQHF. The CDR3 DNA reads TGTGCCAGTAAGGGGGAGAGCAATCAGCCCCAGCATTTT.

The chain is built from TRBV5-8 and TRBJ2-3; D is perhaps TRBD2 (5 bases). The CDR3 is 16 residues long. Trimming shortened V by 4 bases and J by 3 bases, and 18 bases separated the two germline ends. CDR1 SGHTS and CDR2 YDEGEE come from the germline V gene. The CDR3 reads CASSGILVSFTDTQYF. Here the CDR3 DNA reads TGTGCCAGCAGCGGGATACTAGTTAGCTTTACAGATACGCAGTATTTT.

The chain recombines TRBV28 with TRBJ2-3; the D gene is possibly TRBD1 (6 bases). Trimming removed 10 bases at V and 5 bases at J, with 10 bases between. The germline gives CDR1 MDHEN, CDR2 SYDVKM. The CDR3 runs to 11 residues. In nucleotides, the CDR3 is TGTGCCATAGGACAGTTAGATACGCAGTATTTT. Its protein is CAIGQLDTQYF.

Remarks on this clone: Other nucleotide sequences from this sample produce the same CDR3. This sequence joins TRBV5-1 and TRBJ1-1; D ambiguous. V gave up 0 bases and J gave up 2 bases, with 5 bases separating them. The CDR3 runs 13 residues. The germline V gene has CDR1 SGHRS and CDR2 YFSETQ. CDR3 sequence reads: CASSLAGNTEAFF. CDR3 DNA sequence: TGCGCCAGCAGCTTGGCCGGCAACACTGAAGCTTTCTTT.

The chain carries TRBV12-5 and TRBJ1-5, with unresolved D. This CDR3 region has 15 residues. Trimming stripped 6 bases from V and 0 bases from J, with 12 bases between. Germline CDR1 is LGHNT and CDR2 is FRNRAP. The CDR3 here is CASGDDTFSNQPQHF. DNA for the CDR3: TGTGCTAGTGGGGACGACACCTTTAGCAATCAGCCCCAGCATTTT.

The chain has TRBV5-4 and TRBJ2-7; perhaps D is TRBD1 or TRBD2 (5 bases each). Per the germline V gene, CDR1 is SGHNT and CDR2 is YYREEE (reference sequence). The CDR3 consists of 16 residues. Trimming shortened V by 5 bases and J by 2 bases, and 20 bases separated the two germline ends. The CDR3: CASRFALWDGPYEQYF. CDR3 in DNA: TGTGCCAGCAGGTTCGCCCTGTGGGACGGCCCCTACGAGCAGTACTTC. The variable domain in full, with the rest retrieved from reference TRBV5-4 and TRBJ2-7, is ETGVTQSPTHLIKTRGQQVTLRCSSQSGHNTVSWYQQALGQGPQFIFQYYREEENGRGNFPPRFSGLQFPNYSSELNVNALELDDSALYLCASRFALWDGPYEQYFGPGTRLTVT.

The rearrangement uses TRBV4-3 and TRBJ1-1; D is unclear. Germline V gene lookup returns CDR1 LGHNA and CDR2 YSLEER. The CDR3 runs to 13 residues. Trimming removed 0 bases at V and 1 base at J, with 3 bases between. The CDR3 DNA follows: TGCGCCAGCAGCCAAGAGTGGAACACTGAAGCTTTCTTT. Translation gives CASSQEWNTEAFF.

This rearrangement joins TRBV9 to TRBJ1-1; D is undetermined. CDR3 length equals 14 residues. Germline V gives CDR1 SGDLS, CDR2 YYNGEE. V was clipped by 0 bases and J by 4 bases, with 10 bases between them. CDR3 sequence reads: CASSVVMGFTEAFF. In DNA, the CDR3 is TGTGCCAGCAGCGTAGTGATGGGGTTCACTGAAGCTTTCTTT.

The chain joins TRBV5-4 to TRBJ2-3; 8 positions match TRBD2. Trimming removed 2 bases from V and 5 bases from J; junction bases left unmatched: 4. The CDR3 runs 14 residues. Germline CDR1 reads SGHNT; CDR2 reads YYREEE (reference sequence). As DNA, the CDR3 is TGTGCCAGCAGCTTCGGGGGGGCCGAAGATACGCAGTATTTT. Translating it yields CASSFGGAEDTQYF.

The chain employs TRBV19 and TRBJ1-2, with TRBD1 matching over 10 bases. Losses at the gene ends were 4 bases for V and 5 bases for J; bases not matched to a gene: 4. Germline V CDR1 and CDR2: LNHDA, SQIVND (reference sequence). This CDR3 is 14 amino acids long. CDR3 in DNA: TGTGCCAGTAGTACCCGGGGACAGGGGTATGGCTACACCTTC. Translation gives CASSTRGQGYGYTF.

The chain employs TRBV11-2 and TRBJ2-2; 7 bases match TRBD2. Losses at the gene ends were 5 bases for V and 1 base for J; bases not matched to a gene: 7. Per the germline V gene, CDR1 is SGHAT and CDR2 is FQNNGV. The CDR3 contains 16 residues. CDR3 in amino acids: CASSVGDYLNTGELFF. CDR3 in DNA: TGTGCCAGCAGCGTGGGGGACTACTTGAACACCGGGGAGCTGTTTTTT.

The chain recombines TRBV29-1 with TRBJ1-4, with TRBD1 matching over 7 bases. Germline V gives CDR1 SQVTM, CDR2 ANQGSEA. With 7 bases clipped from V and 6 bases from J, the junction kept 11 bases outside the gene matches. The CDR3 has 14 residues. The CDR3 region has the DNA TGCAGCGCCTCCTCCAGGGGGGGAGATGAAAAACTGTTTTTT. This codes for CSASSRGGDEKLFF.

The V call is TRBV20-1, the J call TRBJ1-1; no clear D. Trimming took off 3 bases at V and 3 bases at J, with 8 bases between the two ends. Germline loops: CDR1 DFQATT, CDR2 SNEGSKA (reference sequence). The CDR3 is 12 amino acids. For the CDR3, the DNA is TGCAGTGCTAGTGATAGGGACACTGAAGCTTTCTTT. Translation gives CSASDRDTEAFF.

The chain uses TRBV9 and TRBJ2-1; a weak D match, TRBD1 (8 bases). The V end lost 2 bases, the J end lost 6 bases, and 15 bases lay between the germline ends. The germline CDR1 and CDR2 sequences are SGDLS and YYNGEE. This CDR3 region has 15 residues. The DNA for the CDR3 is TGTGCCAGCAGCGTTCAACAGGGGGGGCCCAATGAGCAGTTCTTC. The encoded protein is CASSVQQGGPNEQFF.

V gene TRBV2 combines with J gene TRBJ1-3; D uncertain. The germline V gene has CDR1 SNHLY and CDR2 FYNNEI. V was shortened by 5 bases and J by 2 bases, with 13 bases between the two germline ends. The CDR3 is 15 residues long. The CDR3 bases are TGTGCCAGCAGTCGAGGGTGGCAGCCTGGAAACACCATATATTTT. Its translation is CASSRGWQPGNTIYF.

This clone came up once. The chain has TRBV7-9 and TRBJ1-4, with D unclear. The CDR3 runs to 14 residues. The germline V and J ends were trimmed by 3 bases and 0 bases, with 5 bases remaining between them. Germline lookup yields CDR1 SEHNR and CDR2 FQNEAQ (reference sequence). CDR3 DNA: TGTGCCAGCAGCTTCCGTGCAACTAATGAAAAACTGTTTTTT. Protein: CASSFRATNEKLFF.

The CDR3 bases are TGTGCCAGCAGTCCTCTGTGGGGGAGCTCTGGGGCCAACGTCCTGACTTTC. Translated, it gives CASSPLWGSSGANVLTF. The rearrangement links TRBV2 to TRBJ2-6; possibly TRBD1 or TRBD2 for D (5 bases each). V lost 5 bases to trimming and J lost 0 bases, with 14 bases between them. The germline V gene encodes CDR1 SNHLY and CDR2 FYNNEI. This CDR3 region has 17 residues.

The V and J genes are TRBV9 and TRBJ1-6; D gene uncertain. This CDR3 contains 16 residues. CDR1 is SGDLS, CDR2 YYNGEE, per germline. Trimming removed 3 bases at V and 5 bases at J, with 15 bases between. The CDR3: CASSGGSGRHNSPLHF. CDR3 DNA sequence: TGTGCCAGCAGCGGTGGCTCCGGACGGCATAATTCACCCCTCCACTTT.

The chain joins TRBV5-4 to TRBJ1-1; D uncertain. With 4 bases removed from V and 6 bases from J, the gap between germline ends came to 13 bases. This CDR3 comprises 13 residues. Germline loops: CDR1 SGHNT, CDR2 YYREEE (reference sequence). DNA for the CDR3: TGTGCCAGCAGCCAACATCTCCCAGCTGAAGCTTTCTTT. Translated: CASSQHLPAEAFF.

This clone has a single count. This chain joins TRBV7-2 and TRBJ2-7, with D tentatively TRBD2 (6 bases). The CDR3 has 14 amino acids. V lost 5 bases and J 4 bases, leaving 15 bases between the germline ends. The germline V gene has CDR1 SGHTA and CDR2 FQGNSA. CDR3 DNA: TGTGCCAGCAGCAACCGGGGGTTTGCATACGAGCAGTACTTC. Translated, it gives CASSNRGFAYEQYF.

The CDR3 bases are TGTGCCAGCAGCTTACCCCGACGGGGAGTCACGACTAATTCACCCCTCCACTTT. It is translated as CASSLPRRGVTTNSPLHF. The rearrangement links TRBV7-2 to TRBJ1-6, with D hard to call. Germline CDR1 reads SGHTA; CDR2 reads FQGNSA. There are 18 residues in the CDR3. V was cut by 2 bases and J by 6 bases, with 20 bases left in between. The full variable domain, its missing parts supplied by reference TRBV7-2 and TRBJ1-6, is GAGVSQSPSNKVTEKGKDVELRCDPISGHTALYWYRQSLGQGLEFLIYFQGNSAPDKSGLPSDRFSAERTGGSVSTLTIQRTQQEDSAVYLCASSLPRRGVTTNSPLHFGNGTRLTVT.

The chain carries TRBV12-5 and TRBJ2-1; TRBD2 matches 10 bases. Trimming took 10 bases from V and 0 from J; bases not matched to a gene: 3. The CDR3 length is 14 residues. Germline assignment: CDR1 LGHNT and CDR2 FRNRAP. The CDR3 DNA sequence: TGTGCTACCAGCGGGGGGGCCTCCTACAATGAGCAGTTCTTC. Its protein product is CATSGGASYNEQFF. The full variable domain, with the rest looked up from reference TRBV12-5 and TRBJ2-1, is DARVTQTPRHKVTEMGQEVTMRCQPILGHNTVFWYRQTMMQGLELLAYFRNRAPLDDSGMPKDRFSAEMPDATLATLKIQPSEPRDSAVYFCATSGGASYNEQFFGPGTRLTVL.

The V call is TRBV2, the J call TRBJ1-1; D is ambiguous. The germline gives CDR1 SNHLY, CDR2 FYNNEI. CDR3 length: 13 residues. The ends were cut back, 3 bases at V and 1 base at J, with 6 bases in the middle. This chain's CDR3 is CASSEGWNTEAFF. Here the CDR3 DNA reads TGTGCCAGCAGTGAGGGTTGGAACACTGAAGCTTTCTTT.

The chain uses TRBV6-1 and TRBJ1-2; possible D gene TRBD1, 6 bases. Germline V gives CDR1 MNHNS, CDR2 SASEGT. The V gene lost 2 bases and the J gene lost 8 bases, with 15 bases spanning the gap. The CDR3 runs to 14 residues. The CDR3 sequence: CASSEQGIFEGYTF. The CDR3 region has the DNA TGTGCCAGCAGTGAACAGGGGATATTTGAGGGCTACACCTTC.

The CDR3 DNA follows: TGTGCCAGCAGTCCGACTGGAGGAGAGACCCAGTACTTC. The encoded protein is CASSPTGGETQYF. This chain links TRBV6-5 with TRBJ2-5; a possible D gene is TRBD2 (5 bases). V was pared by 5 bases and J by 4 bases, with 11 bases between. The CDR3 has 13 residues. The germline V gene has CDR1 MNHEY and CDR2 SVGAGI.

This chain connects TRBV29-1 to TRBJ1-1; D is unresolved. This CDR3 is built from 12 residues. Germline values: CDR1 SQVTM, CDR2 ANQGSEA. V was trimmed by 2 bases and J by 7 bases, leaving 11 bases between them. This CDR3 reads CSVERTDFEAFF. CDR3 in DNA: TGCAGCGTTGAACGAACAGATTTTGAAGCTTTCTTT.